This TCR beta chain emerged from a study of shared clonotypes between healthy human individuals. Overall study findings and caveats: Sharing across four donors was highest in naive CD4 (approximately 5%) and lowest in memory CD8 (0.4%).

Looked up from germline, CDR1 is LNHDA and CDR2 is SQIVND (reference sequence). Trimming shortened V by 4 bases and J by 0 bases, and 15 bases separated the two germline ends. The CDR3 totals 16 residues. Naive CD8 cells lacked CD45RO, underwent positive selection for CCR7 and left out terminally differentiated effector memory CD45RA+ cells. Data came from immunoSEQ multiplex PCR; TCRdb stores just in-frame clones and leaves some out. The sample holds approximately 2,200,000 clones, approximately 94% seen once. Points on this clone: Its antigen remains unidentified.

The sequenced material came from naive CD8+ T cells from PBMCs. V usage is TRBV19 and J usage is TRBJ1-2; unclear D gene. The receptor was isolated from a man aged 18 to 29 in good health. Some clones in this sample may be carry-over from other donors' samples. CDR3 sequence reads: CASSNRGGPANYGYTF. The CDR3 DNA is TGTGCCAGTAGTAATCGGGGAGGTCCGGCTAACTATGGCTACACCTTC. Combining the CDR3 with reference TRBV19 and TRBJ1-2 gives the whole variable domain DGGITQSPKYLFRKEGQNVTLSCEQNLNHDAMYWYRQDPGQGLRLIYYSQIVNDFQKGDIAEGYSVSREKKESFPLTVTSAQKNPTAFYLCASSNRGGPANYGYTFGSGTRLTVV.